This T cell receptor (beta chain) comes out of a study of STAT3 mutations in large granular lymphocyte leukemia. This CDR3 spans 14 amino acids. The germline gives CDR1 SGHNT, CDR2 YYREEE (reference sequence). V lost 3 bases to trimming and J lost 3 bases; unmatched junction nucleotides: 3. Study-wide findings and caveats: Every T-cell large granular lymphocyte leukemia patient had at least one immunodominant TCR beta clonotype. Variable sampling intervals and differing treatment regimens complicated linking therapy response to TCR clonal burden changes. Samples missed the first appearance of the clone.

Profiled with immunoSEQ multiplex PCR; TCRdb holds only in-frame clones, not every one. The table includes about 9,200 clones, roughly 91% detected once. Note on this clone: Its antigen is not known.

This clonotype was sampled from a man between 60 and 75 years old with T-cell large granular lymphocyte leukemia. Some clones in this sample may be carry-over from other donors' samples. The J gene is TRBJ1-1, the V gene TRBV5-4; 9 bases agree with TRBD1. Sequencing was performed on peripheral blood mononuclear cells. DNA for the CDR3: TGTGCCAGCAGCTGGGGACAGGGCGACACTGAAGCTTTCTTT. This sequence encodes CASSWGQGDTEAFF.